This T cell receptor (beta chain) emerged from a study of T cells after yellow fever vaccination. Study overall: Some fractions had low cell numbers, and these were prepared with SMART-Seq v4 Ultra Low Input. Findings and caveats of the study: Abundant bulk-population clonotypes could contaminate the FACS-sorted repertoires.

TCRdb reanalysed the 5' RACE reads using MiXCR and keeps one entry per CDR3 protein. The repertoire has about 300,000 distinct CDR3 sequences, approximately 10% of them found once; the top ten carry approximately 3.5%. This clonotype was seen only a few times. What it recognizes is unknown. This CDR3 has 15 residues. Looked up from germline, CDR1 is SGHTA and CDR2 is FQGNSA. Trimming removed 5 bases at V and 2 bases at J, with 15 bases between. This clonotype originated in a man younger than 35 who received the YFV17D yellow fever vaccine. The chain is built from TRBV7-2 and TRBJ1-2, with D tentatively TRBD1 (5 bases). The material sequenced was CD4+ T cells sorted from PBMCs, taken 5 days after the yellow fever booster vaccination. CDR3 bases: TGTGCCAGCAGCATAATCCCGGGACCGAACTATGGCTACACCTTC. This encodes CASSIIPGPNYGYTF.